This T cell receptor beta chain appears in the sequencing data of a study of blood T cell repertoires in COVID-19. Study as a whole: PBMCs, B-cell-depleted T cells, or T cells provided the cDNA or gDNA that made up the material.

Per the authors' pipeline: Reference gene primer amplification gave nucleated cell count estimates. The method was immunoSEQ multiplex PCR; TCRdb's version includes in-frame clones alone and lacks a portion of them. The V and J calls and the clone size are those of that table, but D and trimming were determined from the DNA. Among 65,000 or so clones listed, approximately 82% were seen once. The CDR3 spans 15 residues. Per germline, CDR1 SGHTA and CDR2 FQGNSA. With 1 base removed from V and 7 bases from J, the gap between germline ends came to 14 bases. This clone occurred a few times. The V call is TRBV7-2, the J call TRBJ1-5; tentatively, D is TRBD1 (6 bases). Sample: peripheral blood. The receptor comes from a man in his 60s with acute or convalescent COVID-19. The CDR3 DNA reads as TGTGCCAGCAGCTTAGAAGGGGGGGAAGGCCAGCCCCAGCATTTT. It encodes CASSLEGGEGQPQHF.